Listed here are 14 T cell receptor beta chains from one sample, sequenced in a study of T-cell memory formation after mild COVID-19. TCRdb fed the 5' RACE reads into MiXCR, producing one record per CDR3 protein. In the table there are some 69,000 distinct CDR3 sequences, roughly a sixth of which are singletons. The sample was PBMCs or a T cell subset sorted from them (not recorded which). All receptors derive from an adult woman who had mild COVID-19 (a few samples of this study predate the infection). Cell type and time point are not known.

This clonotype appeared a few times. The chain links TRBV12-3 or TRBV12-4 to TRBJ2-1; TRBD2 is a possible D gene (5 bases). The length of the CDR3 is 14 residues. Trimming removed 6 bases at V and 8 bases at J, with 17 bases between. CDR3 region: CASSSWSGGHEQFF. CDR3 DNA sequence: TGTGCCAGCAGCTCCTGGAGCGGAGGCCATGAGCAGTTCTTC.

This clonotype was found a few times. V is TRBV5-5 and J is TRBJ2-3, with a weak D call TRBD1 (5 bases). Trimming removed 4 bases from V and 0 bases from J, with 21 bases in between. Germline lookup yields CDR1 SGHKS and CDR2 YYEKEE (reference sequence). The CDR3 totals 18 residues. The CDR3 DNA is TGTGCCAGCAGCAAAGGGGATGGTCGAACAGTAAGCACAGATACGCAGTATTTT. Its protein is CASSKGDGRTVSTDTQYF.

V is TRBV11-2 and J is TRBJ2-1; perhaps TRBD2 as D (5 bases). Germline CDR1 reads SGHAT; CDR2 reads FQNNGV. The CDR3 runs to 11 residues. Trimming shortened V by 1 base and J by 15 bases, and 10 bases separated the two germline ends. The CDR3 bases are TGTGCCAGCAGCTTAGGAGGGCCAGGGTTCTTC. Its translation is CASSLGGPGFF.

This clonotype came up a few times. One end of the junction fails to match germline, which may point to a read error. The genes are TRBV11-2 and TRBJ2-3; maybe TRBD1 (6 bases). The germline CDR1 and CDR2 sequences are SGHAT and FQNNGV. This CDR3 region has 10 residues. CDR3 protein: CASSGTFLHF. DNA for the CDR3: TGTGCCAGCAGCGGGACATTTCTGCATTTT. The full variable domain, its missing parts supplied by reference TRBV11-2 and TRBJ2-3, is EAGVAQSPRYKIIEKRQSVAFWCNPISGHATLYWYQQILGQGPKLLIQFQNNGVVDDSQLPKDRFSAERLKGVDSTLKIQPAKLEDSAVYLCASSGTFLHFGPGTRLTVL.

The CDR3 loop reads CSAPYGEQYF. CDR3 sequence (DNA): TGCAGTGCCCCTTATGGGGAGCAGTACTTC. The J gene is TRBJ2-7, the V gene TRBV20-1; D unclear. Germline-derived CDR1 and CDR2 are DFQATT and SNEGSKA (reference sequence). The CDR3 runs to 10 residues. Trimming stripped 6 bases from V and 7 bases from J, with 10 bases between.

This clonotype has more than one count but fewer than ten. This chain links TRBV2 with TRBJ2-3, with 7 bases lining up with TRBD1. CDR1 is SNHLY and CDR2 is FYNNEI in the germline V gene. The CDR3 spans 15 residues. Trimming cost V 9 bases and J 0 bases; bases outside gene matches: 9. The CDR3 nucleotides read TGTGCCAGTATAATCGGGACAGCTAGCACAGATACGCAGTATTTT. Protein: CASIIGTASTDTQYF. Full variable domain (remainder filled in from reference TRBV2 and TRBJ2-3): EPEVTQTPSHQVTQMGQEVILRCVPISNHLYFYWYRQILGQKVEFLVSFYNNEISEKSEIFDDQFSVERPDGSNFTLKIRSTKLEDSAMYFCASIIGTASTDTQYFGPGTRLTVL.

This clonotype turned up a few times. This rearrangement joins TRBV2 to TRBJ2-1; 12 nucleotides align to TRBD2. V shed 7 bases, J shed 5 bases, and the junction held 6 bases outside the gene matches. Germline CDR1 reads SNHLY; CDR2 reads FYNNEI. The CDR3 extends over 15 amino acids. DNA for the CDR3: TGTGCCAGCATGGATTGGACTAGCGGGAACAATGAGCAGTTCTTC. It specifies CASMDWTSGNNEQFF.

This clonotype was observed a handful of times. The gene calls are TRBV29-1 and TRBJ2-7, with TRBD1 matching 11 bases. Germline assignment: CDR1 SQVTM and CDR2 ANQGSEA. J lost 5 bases, V lost 4 bases, and 1 base had no gene match. This CDR3 comprises 12 residues. CDR3 in DNA: TGCAGCGTTGGGACAGGGGGCGACGAGCAGTACTTC. Amino acid sequence: CSVGTGGDEQYF.

This clonotype has more than one count but fewer than ten. The genes are TRBV11-3 and TRBJ2-1; 15 positions match TRBD2. Germline loops: CDR1 SGHNT, CDR2 YENEEA. Germline trimming cut 10 bases from V and 3 bases from J; bases unmatched to any gene: 10. This CDR3 has 17 amino acids. The CDR3 DNA reads TGTGCCACGGGAGGACTAGCGGGAGGGGTATACTACAATGAGCAGTTCTTC. It yields the protein CATGGLAGGVYYNEQFF.

The chain recombines TRBV7-9 with TRBJ1-2; no firm D call. V lost 5 bases to trimming and J lost 4 bases, with 8 bases between them. Germline V gene sequence: CDR1 SEHNR, CDR2 FQNEAQ (reference sequence). The CDR3 totals 12 residues. The DNA of the CDR3 is TGTGCCAGCAGCCCTCCTGGCTATGGCTACACCTTC. Translation: CASSPPGYGYTF.

The J gene is TRBJ2-1, the V gene TRBV24-1, with TRBD1 matching 9 bases. This CDR3 contains 15 residues. Germline assignment: CDR1 KGHDR and CDR2 SFDVKD. V was pared by 3 bases and J by 4 bases, with 3 bases of the junction left unmatched. CDR3 loop: CATSDRDRVYNEQFF. CDR3 coding DNA: TGTGCCACCAGTGATCGGGACAGGGTTTACAATGAGCAGTTCTTC.

The chain has TRBV11-3 and TRBJ2-2; possibly TRBD2 for D (5 bases). Germline CDR1 SGHNT, CDR2 YENEEA. The V gene lost 5 bases and the J gene lost 2 bases, with 12 bases spanning the gap. The CDR3 runs to 15 residues. The CDR3 region has the DNA TGTGCCAGCAGCCCCCGGGATACTAACACCGGGGAGCTGTTTTTT. As protein: CASSPRDTNTGELFF.

This clonotype was detected a few times. The gene calls are TRBV20-1 and TRBJ1-2; TRBD1 aligns across 7 bases. Germline CDR1 and CDR2: DFQATT and SNEGSKA (reference sequence). The CDR3 extends over 15 amino acids. V dropped 0 bases and J dropped 5; count of bases not matched to a gene: 9. The CDR3 coding sequence is TGCAGTGCTAGAGATGGGACAGCGACAAAATATGGCTACACCTTC. It is translated as CSARDGTATKYGYTF.

This chain connects TRBV6-6 to TRBJ2-6; D remains ambiguous. From germline, CDR1 is MNHNY and CDR2 SVGAGI (reference sequence). Trimming pared 5 bases from V and 2 bases from J, leaving 16 bases between. This CDR3 comprises 17 residues. The CDR3 spells CASSNPFPAAGANVLTF. Written as DNA, the CDR3 is TGTGCCAGCAGTAACCCTTTCCCAGCAGCTGGGGCCAACGTCCTGACTTTC.